This T cell receptor (beta chain) originates from a study of T cells in tuberculosis. About the study: The T cells targeted glucose monomycolate, a mycobacterial lipid, via CD1B. Study-level findings and limits: Cases with active tuberculosis were adults, while controls were adolescents. Active tuberculosis alpha repertoires lay closer to GMM-specific TCRs than controls'.

Points on this clone: Its target is not known.

V lost 6 bases and J lost 0, with 14 bases in between. There are 15 residues in the CDR3. Germline CDR1 MNHEY, CDR2 SMNVEV (reference sequence). Data came from immunoSEQ multiplex PCR; TCRdb stores just in-frame clones and leaves some out. The table lists about 33,000 clones, roughly 92% of them singletons. The sequence was obtained from a donor aged 10-30 years with latent tuberculosis or without tuberculosis infection. Some clones in this sample may be carry-over from other donors' samples. The chain combines TRBV27 with TRBJ1-1, with D perhaps TRBD1 (5 bases). The sequenced sample was PBMCs. CDR3 sequence: CASRSQGGMNTEAFF. CDR3 sequence (DNA): TGTGCCAGCAGAAGTCAGGGAGGGATGAACACTGAAGCTTTCTTT.